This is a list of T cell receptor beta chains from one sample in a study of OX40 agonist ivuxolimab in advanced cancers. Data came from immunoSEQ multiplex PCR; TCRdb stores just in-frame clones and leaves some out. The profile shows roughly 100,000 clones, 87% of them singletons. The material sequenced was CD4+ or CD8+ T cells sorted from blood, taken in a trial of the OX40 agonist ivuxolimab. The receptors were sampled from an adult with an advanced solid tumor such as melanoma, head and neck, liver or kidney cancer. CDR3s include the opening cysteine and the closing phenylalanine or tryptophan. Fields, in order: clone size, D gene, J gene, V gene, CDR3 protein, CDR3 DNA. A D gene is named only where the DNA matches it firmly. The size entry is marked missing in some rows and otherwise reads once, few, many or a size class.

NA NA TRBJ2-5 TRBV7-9 CASSPPGASWETQYF TGTGCCAGCAGCCCGCCGGGGGCGTCGTGGGAGACCCAGTACTTC
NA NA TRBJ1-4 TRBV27 CAGSGLRGGNEKLFF TGTGCCGGCAGCGGTTTGAGAGGGGGTAATGAAAAACTGTTTTTT
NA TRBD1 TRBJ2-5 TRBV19 CASSIGGQGYQETQYF TGTGCCAGTAGTATAGGTGGACAGGGGTACCAAGAGACCCAGTACTTC
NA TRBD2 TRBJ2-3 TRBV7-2 CASSSRGLAGVDTQYF TGTGCCAGCAGCTCTAGGGGGCTAGCGGGAGTGGATACGCAGTATTTT
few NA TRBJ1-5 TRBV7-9 CASSLGSFGNQPQHF TGTGCCAGCAGCTTAGGTTCGTTTGGCAATCAGCCCCAGCATTTT
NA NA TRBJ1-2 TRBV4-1 CASSQEGSRSNYGYTF TGCGCCAGCAGCCAAGAAGGTAGCAGATCTAACTATGGCTACACCTTC
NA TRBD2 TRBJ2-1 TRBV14 CASSQELAGGIGQFF TGTGCCAGCAGCCAAGAGCTAGCGGGAGGAATTGGGCAGTTCTTC
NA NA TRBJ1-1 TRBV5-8 CASSGGKTEAFF TGTGCCAGCAGCGGGGGCAAGACTGAAGCTTTCTTT
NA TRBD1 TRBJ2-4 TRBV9 CASSEGDRAVQYF TGTGCCAGCAGCGAGGGGGACAGGGCGGTTCAGTACTTC
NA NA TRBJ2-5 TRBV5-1 CASALGQRGRETQYF TGCGCCAGCGCTTTGGGACAGCGGGGGCGGGAGACCCAGTACTTC
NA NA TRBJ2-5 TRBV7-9 CASSLGGTAQYF TGTGCCAGCAGCTTAGGGGGGACGGCCCAGTACTTC
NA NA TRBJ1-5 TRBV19 CASSGTALGNQPQHF TGTGCCAGTAGCGGGACCGCACTCGGCAATCAGCCCCAGCATTTT
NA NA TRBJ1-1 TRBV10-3 CAISERQVNTEAFF TGTGCCATCAGTGAACGACAGGTGAACACTGAAGCTTTCTTT
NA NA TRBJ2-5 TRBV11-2 CASSSRDTAQETQYF TGTGCCAGCAGCTCCCGGGACACGGCCCAAGAGACCCAGTACTTC
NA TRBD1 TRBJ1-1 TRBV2 CASRQGGGLNTEAFF TGTGCCAGCAGGCAGGGGGGAGGATTGAACACTGAAGCTTTCTTT
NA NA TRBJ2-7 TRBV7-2 CASSYKRYEQYF TGTGCCAGCAGCTACAAGCGGTACGAGCAGTACTTC
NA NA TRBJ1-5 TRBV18 CASSPWSGNSNQPQHF TGTGCCAGCTCACCCTGGTCTGGGAACAGCAATCAGCCCCAGCATTTT
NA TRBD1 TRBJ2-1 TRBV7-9 CASSARGLVTGEQFF TGTGCCAGCAGCGCGAGGGGGCTAGTGACCGGGGAGCAGTTCTTC
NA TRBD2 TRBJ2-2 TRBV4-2 CASSQEIAGVGGELFF TGTGCCAGCAGCCAAGAAATAGCGGGGGTTGGCGGGGAGCTGTTTTTT
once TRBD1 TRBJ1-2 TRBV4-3 CASSQDHLQGGWSYGYTF TGCGCCAGCAGCCAAGATCATTTACAGGGGGGTTGGTCATATGGCTACACCTTC
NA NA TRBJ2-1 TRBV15 CATSRDKGSNGNEQFF TGTGCCACCAGCAGAGATAAGGGCTCAAACGGAAATGAGCAGTTCTTC
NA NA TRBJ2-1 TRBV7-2 CASSLAVNNEQFF TGTGCCAGCAGCTTAGCGGTTAACAATGAGCAGTTCTTC
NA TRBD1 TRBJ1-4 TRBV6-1 CASSVGQGNEKLFF TGTGCCAGCAGTGTGGGACAGGGGAATGAAAAACTGTTTTTT
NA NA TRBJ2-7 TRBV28 CASSLAGVSYEQYF TGTGCCAGCAGTTTGGCAGGAGTTTCCTACGAGCAGTACTTC
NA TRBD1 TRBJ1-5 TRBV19 CASSMGTGRQPQHF TGTGCCAGTAGTATGGGGACAGGGAGGCAGCCCCAGCATTTT
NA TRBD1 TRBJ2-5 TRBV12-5 CASGLSGGETQYF TGTGCTAGTGGTTTGTCAGGGGGCGAGACCCAGTACTTC
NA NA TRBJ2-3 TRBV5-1 CASSPSRDGLRTDTQYF TGCGCCAGCAGCCCCAGCCGGGACGGGTTACGCACAGATACGCAGTATTTT
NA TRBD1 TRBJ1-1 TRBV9 CASSVRGDAVTEAFF TGTGCCAGCAGCGTCAGGGGGGACGCTGTTACTGAAGCTTTCTTT
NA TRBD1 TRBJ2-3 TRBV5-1 CASSLRDRGPGDTQYF TGCGCCAGCAGCTTGCGGGACAGGGGTCCCGGAGATACGCAGTATTTT
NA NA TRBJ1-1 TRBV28 CASSPPRTEAFF TGTGCCAGCAGTCCGCCACGGACTGAAGCTTTCTTT
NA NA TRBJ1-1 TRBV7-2 CASSLAGVPEAFF TGTGCCAGCAGCTTAGCAGGGGTCCCTGAAGCTTTCTTT